The 8 T cell receptor beta chains listed next were all sequenced from one sample in a study of spatial heterogeneity in lung cancer. The study's findings and limits: One measure, the expanded intratumoral alpha and beta TCR count, tracked tumor mutation counts.

No cognate antigen is known for these TCRs. The time point: sample taken at primary tumor resection. TCRdb passed the 5' RACE reads through MiXCR, listing each CDR3 protein once. The sample gives 1,500 to 2,000 distinct CDR3 sequences, roughly 21% of which show up once; about a fifth is in the top ten. This specimen consisted of lung tumor tissue, obtained at surgery. These receptors all stem from a male donor with early-stage non-small cell lung cancer.

This clonotype is medium-sized in the sample. This beta chain lies outside the target of a library built for alpha chains; its clone size means little. The J gene is TRBJ2-2, the V gene TRBV20-1; 7 bases match TRBD2. The V gene end was trimmed by 5 bases and the J gene end by 5 bases; junction bases not matched to a gene: 5. The length of the CDR3 is 13 residues. CDR1 is DFQATT and CDR2 is SNEGSKA in the germline V gene (reference sequence). The CDR3 protein is CSADKRGTGELFF. In nucleotides, the CDR3 is TGCAGTGCTGACAAGCGGGGTACCGGGGAGCTGTTTTTT.

By share of the sample, this clonotype is medium-sized (0.01 to 0.1%). As an off-target read in a library built for alpha chains, this beta chain has a frequency of little significance. The rearrangement joins TRBV28 to TRBJ2-1; 7 bases match TRBD2. Trimming cost V 4 bases and J 4 bases; bases outside gene matches: 7. Germline loops: CDR1 MDHEN, CDR2 SYDVKM. The CDR3 has 15 residues. CDR3 loop: CASSSPGLPYNEQFF. CDR3 bases: TGTGCCAGCAGTTCCCCGGGACTACCTTACAATGAGCAGTTCTTC.

This clonotype is medium-sized. Since the library was made to target alpha chains, this beta chain is a stray read and its abundance is not meaningful. The chain couples TRBV20-1 to TRBJ2-5, with 11 bases aligning to TRBD1. The CDR3 is made up of 18 amino acids. The germline CDR1 and CDR2 sequences are DFQATT and SNEGSKA (reference sequence). V shed 3 bases, J shed 1 base, and the junction held 13 bases outside the gene matches. The CDR3 region has the DNA TGCAGTGCTAGTGCCGGGACAGGGGGGCTCCGATCCCAAGAGACCCAGTACTTC. This translates into CSASAGTGGLRSQETQYF.

A remark on this clonotype: Found in a library prepared for alpha chains, this beta chain is an off-target read, and its abundance has little meaning. The chain is built from TRBV10-3 and TRBJ1-1; maybe TRBD1 (6 bases). The CDR3 consists of 13 residues. Trimming took 2 bases from V and 11 from J, leaving 15 bases between them. Germline V gene sequence: CDR1 ENHRY, CDR2 SYGVKD. CDR3 amino acids: CAISEERTAAAFF. CDR3 nucleotides: TGTGCCATCAGTGAGGAGAGGACAGCCGCGGCTTTCTTT.

By frequency in the sample, this clonotype is medium-sized. Because this beta chain is a stray read in a library intended to capture alpha chains, its abundance should not be given much weight. The V call is TRBV28, the J call TRBJ1-4; no reliable D call. Germline V gives CDR1 MDHEN, CDR2 SYDVKM. Trimming pared 3 bases from V and 0 bases from J, leaving 5 bases between. This CDR3 is 14 amino acids long. CDR3 amino acids: CASSLSPTNEKLFF. CDR3 DNA: TGTGCCAGCAGTTTGAGCCCAACTAATGAAAAACTGTTTTTT.

This clonotype is large (0.1 to 1%) within its sample. The library was prepared for alpha chains; this beta chain is a stray read, so its frequency means little. The rearrangement uses TRBV6-6 and TRBJ1-6, with 7 positions matching TRBD1. CDR3 size: 18 residues. Germline loops: CDR1 MNHNY, CDR2 SVGAGI (reference sequence). The ends lost 0 bases at V and 7 bases at J; junction bases unmatched: 12. The CDR3 spells CASSYSLGQGDANSPLHF. The CDR3 region has the DNA TGTGCCAGCAGTTACTCCCTGGGCCAGGGGGATGCCAATTCACCCCTCCACTTT.

This clonotype is termed medium-sized. As an off-target read in a library built for alpha chains, this beta chain has a frequency of little significance. CDR3 DNA sequence: TGCGCCAGCAGCTTTCCGACAGGTCAGGTTTTCACCGGGGAGCTGTTTTTT. It encodes CASSFPTGQVFTGELFF. V usage is TRBV5-1 and J usage is TRBJ2-2; D is perhaps TRBD1 (6 bases). In germline, CDR1 is SGHRS, CDR2 YFSETQ. The CDR3 totals 17 residues. V was pared by 2 bases and J by 4 bases, with 18 bases between.

As for this clonotype: A library prepared for alpha chains yielded this beta chain as an off-target read; its size is of little meaning. The chain joins TRBV5-1 to TRBJ1-3; D is ambiguous. This CDR3 contains 14 residues. Germline V gene data show CDR1 as SGHRS and CDR2 as YFSETQ. Between the trimmed V and J ends, which lost 4 bases and 4 bases, there was a span of 12 bases. The CDR3 nucleotides are TGCGCCAGCAGCCCCTCCGGACCCGGAAACACCATATATTTT. This encodes CASSPSGPGNTIYF.